These 29 T cell receptor beta chains came from one sample sequenced in a study of identical twins. TCRdb re-derived calls from the 5' RACE reads in MiXCR, one entry per CDR3 protein. The sample lists around 680,000 distinct CDR3 sequences, 8.6% seen once, with approximately 0.96% in the top ten. The same data also contributed to another study, on yellow fever vaccine responses in identical twins.

The source material was PBMCs. The receptors here all came from a woman between 18 and 30 years old in good health.

J is TRBJ2-1 and V is TRBV12-3 or TRBV12-4; unclear D gene. V lost 7 bases and J 3 bases, leaving 10 bases between the germline ends. This CDR3 comprises 13 residues. CDR3 loop: CASILSYYNEQFF. The CDR3 DNA reads as TGTGCCAGCATCCTCTCGTACTACAATGAGCAGTTCTTC.

The chain employs TRBV3-1 and TRBJ2-3, with D maybe TRBD2 (7 bases). The CDR3 runs 16 residues. The germline V and J ends were trimmed by 1 base and 7 bases, with 18 bases remaining between them. Germline-derived CDR1 and CDR2 are LGHDT and YNNKEL (reference sequence). CDR3 DNA: TGTGCCAGCAGCCAAGGTTTACGGGGGGCCGGACATACGCAGTATTTT. Its translation: CASSQGLRGAGHTQYF.

The V call is TRBV6-4, the J call TRBJ2-1; the D call may be TRBD1 or TRBD2 (5 bases each). This CDR3 comprises 14 residues. V was shortened by 4 bases and J by 7 bases, with 14 bases between the two germline ends. In germline, CDR1 is MRHNA, CDR2 SNTAGT. The CDR3 reads CASSVVWGKNEQFF. The CDR3 DNA follows: TGTGCCAGCAGTGTTGTTTGGGGGAAAAATGAGCAGTTCTTC.

CDR3 in amino acids: CAWSTTRTGVLTGELFF. The CDR3, as DNA: TGTGCCTGGAGTACAACAAGGACAGGGGTCCTCACCGGGGAGCTGTTTTTT. This sequence joins TRBV30 and TRBJ2-2; 9 bases match TRBD1. Germline V gene lookup returns CDR1 GTSNPN and CDR2 SVGIG (reference sequence). CDR3 length equals 17 residues. Trimming cost V 2 bases and J 4 bases; bases outside gene matches: 11.

In this sample, this clonotype turned up a few times. The chain is built from TRBV20-1 and TRBJ2-7; TRBD1 agrees at 10 bases. Unmatched junction bases numbered 11, after V lost 3 bases and J lost 6 bases. Germline-derived CDR1 and CDR2 are DFQATT and SNEGSKA (reference sequence). The length of the CDR3 is 15 residues. CDR3 loop: CSASPARDRGLEQYF. For the CDR3, the DNA is TGCAGTGCTAGCCCCGCCCGGGACAGGGGTCTCGAGCAGTACTTC.

The CDR3 protein is CATSEPEGQGPPDTQYF. The CDR3 region has the DNA TGTGCCACCAGCGAGCCCGAAGGACAGGGCCCCCCAGATACGCAGTATTTT. The chain carries TRBV24-1 and TRBJ2-3; 8 nucleotides agree with TRBD1. Germline lookup yields CDR1 KGHDR and CDR2 SFDVKD. The CDR3 is 17 amino acids. Trimming removed 7 bases from V and 4 bases from J; junction bases left unmatched: 15.

This chain uses TRBV10-3 with TRBJ2-1; perhaps D is TRBD1 or TRBD2 (5 bases each). This CDR3 spans 13 amino acids. Trimming cost V 7 bases and J 3 bases, with 10 bases left between them. Germline assignment: CDR1 ENHRY and CDR2 SYGVKD. CDR3 residues: CAITGTYYNEQFF. CDR3 nucleotide sequence: TGTGCCATCACCGGGACCTACTACAATGAGCAGTTCTTC.

The V and J genes are TRBV4-1 and TRBJ2-7, with TRBD1 identical over 10 bases. J lost 4 bases, V lost 2 bases, and 8 bases had no gene match. CDR3 size: 16 residues. CDR1 and CDR2 (germline): MGHRA, YSYEKL. In nucleotides, the CDR3 is TGCGCCAGCAGCCAAAGGGGACAGGGGCCTATATACGAGCAGTACTTC. Protein sequence: CASSQRGQGPIYEQYF.

At least ten counts were recorded for this clonotype. The chain links TRBV4-1 to TRBJ2-7; D unresolved. Trimming shortened V by 1 base and J by 1 base, and 8 bases separated the two germline ends. The CDR3 is made up of 14 amino acids. CDR1 and CDR2 from the germline V gene are MGHRA and YSYEKL. The CDR3 sequence: CASSQGRFSYEQYF. The CDR3 DNA reads TGCGCCAGCAGCCAAGGAAGGTTTTCCTACGAGCAGTACTTC.

Ten or more counts support this clonotype. The chain links TRBV7-6 to TRBJ2-7, with TRBD1 matching 8 bases. The CDR3 has 16 amino acids. Germline V CDR1 and CDR2: SGHVS, FNYEAQ. Trimming at V came to 0 bases and at J to 1 base, leaving 5 bases not matched to a gene. CDR3 nucleotide sequence: TGTGCCAGCAGCTTAGCGACAGGGGCCGAATCCTACGAGCAGTACTTC. Its protein product is CASSLATGAESYEQYF.

The chain employs TRBV7-9 and TRBJ2-7; D may be TRBD2 (6 bases). The V gene's germline CDR1 is SEHNR and CDR2 FQNEAQ (reference sequence). CDR3 length equals 14 residues. V shed 5 bases and J shed 6 bases, with 17 bases lying between them. The CDR3 protein is CASSRSVVSGEQYF. The CDR3 DNA is TGTGCCAGCAGCCGCTCTGTTGTTAGCGGCGAGCAGTACTTC.

This CDR3 is CALGLGGRDTGELFF. The DNA of the CDR3 is TGTGCCTTGGGACTCGGGGGTAGGGACACCGGGGAGCTGTTTTTT. V and J are TRBV30 and TRBJ2-2; D may be TRBD2 (6 bases). The V gene's germline CDR1 is GTSNPN and CDR2 SVGIG (reference sequence). The CDR3 sequence is 15 residues long. V lost 7 bases and J lost 3, with 18 bases in between.

The chain links TRBV7-2 to TRBJ1-1, with 7 bases lining up with TRBD1. This CDR3 spans 14 amino acids. Trimming removed 5 bases from V and 4 bases from J; junction bases left unmatched: 7. CDR1 and CDR2 (germline): SGHTA, FQGNSA. As DNA, the CDR3 is TGTGCCAGCAGCGCGAGACAGGGAGGCACTGAAGCTTTCTTT. It translates to CASSARQGGTEAFF.

The chain joins TRBV19 to TRBJ2-7; 16 bases align to TRBD2. There are 16 residues in the CDR3. The germline CDR1 and CDR2 sequences are LNHDA and SQIVND (reference sequence). The V segment lost 6 bases and the J segment 6 bases; nucleotides outside the gene matches: 8. CDR3: CASSPGLAGGPGEQYF. The CDR3 DNA sequence: TGTGCCAGTAGCCCGGGACTAGCGGGAGGGCCCGGCGAGCAGTACTTC. Drawing the rest from reference TRBV19 and TRBJ2-7, the complete variable domain is DGGITQSPKYLFRKEGQNVTLSCEQNLNHDAMYWYRQDPGQGLRLIYYSQIVNDFQKGDIAEGYSVSREKKESFPLTVTSAQKNPTAFYLCASSPGLAGGPGEQYFGPGTRLTVT.

In its sample, this clonotype was seen a few times. The CDR3 DNA reads as TGTGCCAGCGGGCAGGGGGCCGAAAAGACCCAGTACTTC. Residues: CASGQGAEKTQYF. The chain couples TRBV6-6 to TRBJ2-5; 8 bases map to TRBD1. Germline V lookup: CDR1 MNHNY, CDR2 SVGAGI (reference sequence). The CDR3 length is 13 residues. Unmatched junction bases numbered 8, after V lost 8 bases and J lost 6 bases.

This clonotype was recorded a few times. V usage is TRBV27 and J usage is TRBJ2-3, with 9 bases identical to TRBD2. Germline V CDR1 and CDR2: MNHEY, SMNVEV (reference sequence). V dropped 1 base and J dropped 2; count of bases not matched to a gene: 7. The CDR3 has 17 residues. The CDR3 protein is CASSLFGAGGPTDTQYF. CDR3 DNA sequence: TGTGCCAGCAGTTTATTTGGAGCGGGGGGCCCCACAGATACGCAGTATTTT.

The chain is built from TRBV27 and TRBJ2-1; TRBD2 agrees at 8 bases. Per the germline V gene, CDR1 is MNHEY and CDR2 is SMNVEV (reference sequence). The CDR3 loop spans 17 amino acids. V was pared by 1 base and J by 2 bases, with 7 bases of the junction left unmatched. The DNA for the CDR3 is TGTGCCAGCAGTTTATGGTCCGGGGGGGGACCCTACAATGAGCAGTTCTTC. This translates into CASSLWSGGGPYNEQFF.

This clonotype has more than one count but fewer than ten. At one boundary the junction diverges from the germline segment, which might be a read error. The CDR3 coding sequence is TGTGCCAGCAGTTTAGCCGGGACAGTAAATGAAAAACTGTTTTTT. It yields the protein CASSLAGTVNEKLFF. The chain combines TRBV7-9 with TRBJ1-4, with TRBD1 identical over 7 bases. Looked up from germline, CDR1 is SEHNR and CDR2 is FQNEAQ (reference sequence). This CDR3 has 15 residues.

This clonotype showed up many times. This rearrangement joins TRBV5-1 to TRBJ2-1; D ambiguous. Trimming took off 2 bases at V and 9 bases at J, with 6 bases between the two ends. The CDR3 sequence is 11 residues long. CDR1 is SGHRS and CDR2 is YFSETQ in the germline V gene. CDR3 sequence reads: CASSFSIEQFF. CDR3 DNA sequence: TGCGCCAGCAGCTTCAGTATTGAGCAGTTCTTC.

This clonotype showed up just a few times. The gene calls are TRBV2 and TRBJ1-1; D unresolved. The CDR3 is 16 amino acids. Trimming took off 6 bases at V and 0 bases at J, with 17 bases between the two ends. The germline V gene encodes CDR1 SNHLY and CDR2 FYNNEI. Written as DNA, the CDR3 is TGTGCCAGCAGCTGGACTGCCCTTCCTTTGAACACTGAAGCTTTCTTT. This encodes CASSWTALPLNTEAFF.

This clonotype was seen a few times. The chain uses TRBV24-1 and TRBJ2-3, with 11 bases that match TRBD2. The CDR3 covers 17 residues. V was pared by 1 base and J by 2 bases, with 4 bases of the junction left unmatched. The germline CDR1 and CDR2 sequences are KGHDR and SFDVKD. The CDR3 DNA sequence: TGTGCCACCAGTGATTTTGGGACTAGCGGAGACACAGATACGCAGTATTTT. This translates into CATSDFGTSGDTDTQYF.

CDR3 bases: TGCAGCGTTGAAACTAGCGGAACTTACACCGGGGAGCTGTTTTTT. It encodes CSVETSGTYTGELFF. This chain joins TRBV29-1 and TRBJ2-2; TRBD2 aligns across 8 bases. With 2 bases clipped from V and 3 bases from J, the junction kept 5 bases outside the gene matches. From germline, CDR1 is SQVTM and CDR2 ANQGSEA. CDR3 length equals 15 residues.

This clonotype was recorded a few times. The chain carries TRBV4-3 and TRBJ2-1; no definite D call. V was clipped by 2 bases and J by 10 bases, with 15 bases between them. The germline V gene encodes CDR1 LGHNA and CDR2 YSLEER. This CDR3 is 14 amino acids long. The DNA for the CDR3 is TGCGCCAGCAGCCAAAACCTGATCCTTTCCGAGCAGTTCTTC. Translating gives CASSQNLILSEQFF.

V is TRBV20-1 and J is TRBJ2-7, with 15 bases fitting TRBD2. In germline, CDR1 is DFQATT, CDR2 SNEGSKA (reference sequence). With V trimmed by 6 bases and J by 4 bases, 1 base remained unmatched. The CDR3 contains 13 residues. DNA for the CDR3: TGCAGTGCCGGGACTAGCGGGGGGTACGAGCAGTACTTC. Encoded protein: CSAGTSGGYEQYF.

This clonotype was counted between two and nine times. The chain uses TRBV12-3 or TRBV12-4 and TRBJ2-7, with D unclear. The CDR3 consists of 14 residues. Trimming removed 1 base at V and 7 bases at J, with 14 bases between. The CDR3 nucleotides read TGTGCCAGCAGTTTAGGCATCCCACGTAGTGAGCAGTACTTC. Its protein product is CASSLGIPRSEQYF.

This clonotype was seen more than once but under ten times. CDR3 residues: CSVPEDTGELFF. In DNA form, the CDR3 reads TGCAGCGTTCCGGAAGACACCGGGGAGCTGTTTTTT. The gene calls are TRBV29-1 and TRBJ2-2; D is ambiguous. Trimming stripped 5 bases from V and 3 bases from J, with 7 bases between. The length of the CDR3 is 12 residues. Germline V gene data show CDR1 as SQVTM and CDR2 as ANQGSEA.

V gene TRBV12-3 or TRBV12-4 combines with J gene TRBJ2-1; 12 bases match TRBD2. J lost 5 bases, V lost 4 bases, and 3 bases had no gene match. The CDR3 is 15 residues long. The CDR3 DNA is TGTGCCAGCAGTTCGCTAGCGGGAGGGAACAATGAGCAGTTCTTC. Residues: CASSSLAGGNNEQFF.

This clonotype has only a few counts. This chain connects TRBV29-1 to TRBJ2-1; D is uncertain. The CDR3 consists of 13 residues. Trimming pared 8 bases from V and 4 bases from J, leaving 15 bases between. Germline V gives CDR1 SQVTM, CDR2 ANQGSEA. The CDR3 region has the DNA TGCAGCATCGGGCTAGTCGTTTACAATGAGCAGTTCTTC. Amino acids: CSIGLVVYNEQFF.

The chain uses TRBV7-9 and TRBJ2-7, with 9 bases that match TRBD2. Germline assignment: CDR1 SEHNR and CDR2 FQNEAQ (reference sequence). This CDR3 has 16 amino acids. J lost 3 bases, V lost 5 bases, and 11 bases had no gene match. The CDR3 loop is CASSPEGLASYYEQYF. DNA for the CDR3: TGTGCCAGCAGCCCAGAGGGACTAGCAAGCTACTACGAGCAGTACTTC.